Below, 21 T cell receptor beta chains from the same sample are listed, as sequenced in a study of blood T cells in healthy people across ages. The use of a sample-barcoded 5' primer and a J-beta primer mix characterized a second PCR of about 6 to 11 cycles. TCRdb redid the calling of the 5' RACE reads with MiXCR, one entry per CDR3 protein. The data show more than 650,000 distinct CDR3 sequences, 22% seen once. The sequencing sample was made of blood. The receptor source for this set is a man between 65 and 79 years old in good health.

The V gene is TRBV10-1, the J gene TRBJ1-5, with a tentative D call TRBD1 (6 bases). This CDR3 has 12 amino acids. CDR1 is WNHNN and CDR2 is SYGVQD in the germline V gene (reference sequence). V lost 3 bases, J lost 7 bases, and 7 bases lay in between. CDR3: CASSEGGQPQHF. The CDR3 nucleotides read TGCGCCAGCAGTGAAGGGGGGCAGCCCCAGCATTTT.

The sample holds a few counts of this clonotype. The DNA for the CDR3 is TGTGCCAGCAGCCCACGACAGGGTCAGGTCACAGATACGCAGTATTTT. Protein product: CASSPRQGQVTDTQYF. The V call is TRBV7-2, the J call TRBJ2-3, with 7 bases identical to TRBD1. Germline V gene lookup returns CDR1 SGHTA and CDR2 FQGNSA. V was pared by 5 bases and J by 2 bases, with 10 bases of the junction left unmatched. This CDR3 region has 16 residues.

This clonotype was detected only a few times. As the CDR3 is not closed by the conserved phenylalanine or tryptophan, this likely results from a read error. CDR3 coding DNA: TGCGCCAGCAGCTTGGGCTCGGCGTCTAACTATGGCTACACCCTC. This translates into CASSLGSASNYGYTL. V usage is TRBV5-1 and J usage is TRBJ1-2; no clear D gene. Looked up from germline, CDR1 is SGHRS and CDR2 is YFSETQ. The CDR3 loop spans 15 amino acids. V lost 0 bases and J 0 bases, leaving 9 bases between the germline ends.

This clonotype was detected a few times. The chain uses TRBV20-1 and TRBJ2-3; TRBD2 matches at 7 bases. The V segment lost 0 bases and the J segment 4 bases; nucleotides outside the gene matches: 7. The germline CDR1 and CDR2 sequences are DFQATT and SNEGSKA (reference sequence). This CDR3 has 15 residues. The CDR3 region is CSARDRRLAADTQYF. For the CDR3, the DNA is TGCAGTGCTAGAGATAGAAGACTAGCAGCAGATACGCAGTATTTT.

The V and J genes are TRBV6-6 and TRBJ1-2; possibly TRBD1 for D (6 bases). Germline V lookup: CDR1 MNHNY, CDR2 SVGAGI (reference sequence). This CDR3 is built from 14 residues. The V and J ends lost 6 bases and 5 bases respectively, with 16 bases between them. CDR3 sequence (DNA): TGTGCCAGCAGCTCCGGGGGGCTTGGGTATGGCTACACCTTC. Its protein product is CASSSGGLGYGYTF.

The chain joins TRBV7-9 to TRBJ2-1, with D hard to call. CDR1 SEHNR and CDR2 FQNEAQ come from the germline V gene (reference sequence). The CDR3 runs to 15 residues. Trimming stripped 5 bases from V and 6 bases from J, with 17 bases between. CDR3: CASSLYREIRNEQFF. The CDR3 bases are TGTGCCAGCAGCCTCTACAGAGAGATTCGCAATGAGCAGTTCTTC.

This chain uses TRBV5-8 with TRBJ2-3, with no clear D. The germline V gene encodes CDR1 SGHTS and CDR2 YDEGEE. The CDR3 consists of 11 residues. Between the trimmed V and J ends, which lost 0 bases and 12 bases, there was a span of 8 bases. In DNA form, the CDR3 reads TGTGCCAGCAGCTTGGTCACAGATCAGTATTTT. This gives the protein CASSLVTDQYF. Full variable domain (missing parts from reference TRBV5-8 and TRBJ2-3): EAGVTQSPTHLIKTRGQQATLRCSPISGHTSVYWYQQALGLGLQFLLWYDEGEERNRGNFPPRFSGRQFPNYSSELNVNALELEDSALYLCASSLVTDQYFGPGTRLTVL.

This clonotype was detected a few times. The chain uses TRBV29-1 and TRBJ2-7; D possibly uses TRBD1 or TRBD2 (5 bases each). The CDR3 length is 12 residues. CDR1 SQVTM and CDR2 ANQGSEA come from the germline V gene. Trimming cost V 4 bases and J 2 bases, with 9 bases left between them. This chain's CDR3 is CSVGDGTYEQYF. CDR3 DNA sequence: TGCAGCGTTGGGGACGGGACCTACGAGCAGTACTTC.

There are a few counts of this clonotype. The rearrangement links TRBV9 to TRBJ2-2; D is unresolved. Germline lookup yields CDR1 SGDLS and CDR2 YYNGEE. The length of the CDR3 is 16 residues. Trimming removed 0 bases from V and 0 bases from J, with 9 bases in between. CDR3 residues: CASSVAAGANTGELFF. In DNA form, the CDR3 reads TGTGCCAGCAGCGTAGCCGCAGGCGCGAACACCGGGGAGCTGTTTTTT.

The sample holds a few counts of this clonotype. V usage is TRBV7-2 and J usage is TRBJ2-3; D not resolved. Germline loops: CDR1 SGHTA, CDR2 FQGNSA. Trimming shortened V by 3 bases and J by 1 base, and 11 bases separated the two germline ends. This CDR3 comprises 15 residues. The CDR3 nucleotides read TGTGCCAGCAGCTTTGACTCCTCAGGCACAGATACGCAGTATTTT. This codes for CASSFDSSGTDTQYF.

This clonotype appeared a few times. Written as DNA, the CDR3 is TGCAGCGTTGAACTATCGAGGGCCACTGAAGCTTTCTTT. It specifies CSVELSRATEAFF. The chain links TRBV29-1 to TRBJ1-1, with no clear D. CDR1 and CDR2 (germline): SQVTM, ANQGSEA. This CDR3 comprises 13 residues. Trimming stripped 2 bases from V and 4 bases from J, with 11 bases between.

This clonotype was seen more than once but under ten times. V usage is TRBV20-1 and J usage is TRBJ2-3, with D tentatively TRBD1 (5 bases). V lost 4 bases, J lost 1 base, and 12 bases lay in between. CDR3 size: 14 residues. Per germline, CDR1 DFQATT and CDR2 SNEGSKA (reference sequence). CDR3 DNA: TGCAGTGCTAATAAGGGGCCCCGCACAGATACGCAGTATTTT. Its translation is CSANKGPRTDTQYF.

This clonotype was observed many times. The gene calls are TRBV3-1 and TRBJ1-4; no firm D call. The CDR3 totals 16 residues. V lost 4 bases to trimming and J lost 3 bases, with 15 bases between them. Germline CDR1 and CDR2: LGHDT and YNNKEL (reference sequence). The CDR3 DNA is TGTGCCAGCAGCCTATCCGACCGGGTCTCTAATGAAAAACTGTTTTTT. Protein sequence: CASSLSDRVSNEKLFF.

This clonotype was seen a few times. J is TRBJ1-2 and V is TRBV5-5; D call uncertain. The V and J ends lost 0 bases and 7 bases respectively, with 7 bases between them. Germline V gives CDR1 SGHKS, CDR2 YYEKEE (reference sequence). CDR3 size: 12 residues. The CDR3 nucleotides are TGTGCCAGCAGCTTGGTGGCTCCTGGCTACACCTTC. Encoded protein: CASSLVAPGYTF.

This chain uses TRBV6-2 or TRBV6-3 with TRBJ2-5; 9 nucleotides match TRBD2. Germline V gene sequence: CDR1 MNHEY, CDR2 SVGEGT. The CDR3 covers 15 residues. Losses at the gene ends were 6 bases for V and 3 bases for J; bases not matched to a gene: 8. The CDR3 nucleotides read TGTGCCAGCAGATCCGGGACTAGCACCAAAGAGACCCAGTACTTC. Translation: CASRSGTSTKETQYF.

The chain combines TRBV21-1 with TRBJ2-2; the listed D gene, TRBD1, was not tested against the DNA. TRBV21-1 is reported as a pseudogene. The CDR3 sequence is 15 residues long. In DNA form, the CDR3 reads TGTGCCAGCAGCAAAGGGACAGGAAACACCGGGGAGCTGTTTTTT. It encodes CASSKGTGNTGELFF.

This chain joins TRBV18 and TRBJ2-3; D may be TRBD2 (5 bases). Trimming stripped 4 bases from V and 4 bases from J, with 12 bases between. The germline V gene has CDR1 KGHSH and CDR2 LQKENI. The CDR3 totals 14 residues. DNA for the CDR3: TGTGCCAGCTCACGATCGGGGTACTCAGATACGCAGTATTTT. Translating gives CASSRSGYSDTQYF.

The rearrangement uses TRBV7-2 and TRBJ2-5; TRBD1 matches at 10 bases. In germline, CDR1 is SGHTA, CDR2 FQGNSA. Trimming cost V 7 bases and J 4 bases; bases outside gene matches: 9. The CDR3 is 15 amino acids. CDR3 residues: CASNSGQGIRETQYF. The CDR3 nucleotides read TGTGCCAGCAACTCGGGACAGGGGATTCGAGAGACCCAGTACTTC.

This clonotype was counted between two and nine times. V usage is TRBV11-2 and J usage is TRBJ1-2, with D unresolved. CDR1 is SGHAT, CDR2 FQNNGV, per germline. This CDR3 has 18 amino acids. The ends were cut back, 3 bases at V and 1 base at J, with 21 bases in the middle. CDR3 nucleotide sequence: TGTGCCAGCAGCTTGACCCGGGAGCACGTACCGTTTAACTATGGCTACACCTTC. Its protein product is CASSLTREHVPFNYGYTF.

This clonotype was seen a few times. The chain is built from TRBV7-9 and TRBJ2-5; D is unclear. Per germline, CDR1 SEHNR and CDR2 FQNEAQ (reference sequence). The CDR3 is made up of 15 amino acids. The V gene lost 5 bases and the J gene lost 4 bases, with 17 bases spanning the gap. For the CDR3, the DNA is TGTGCCAGCAGCCCTACTTGGGGATTTCTAGAGACCCAGTACTTC. This translates into CASSPTWGFLETQYF.

This clonotype occurred a few times. The CDR3 protein is CASCLEGRHNEQFF. The CDR3 coding sequence is TGTGCCAGCTGCCTTGAAGGGCGGCACAATGAGCAGTTCTTC. This chain joins TRBV11-2 and TRBJ2-1, with D uncertain. The length of the CDR3 is 14 residues. V was pared by 8 bases and J by 5 bases, with 16 bases between. The germline V gene has CDR1 SGHAT and CDR2 FQNNGV.